This TCR beta chain comes out of a study of T cell changes during pregnancy in multiple sclerosis (dated by TCRdb to the late 2010s). Some background on the complete study: Changes in the T cell repertoire over the course of pregnancy were examined in this study in women with multiple sclerosis.

The library relied on the immunoSEQ multiplex PCR assay. TCRdb mirrors the immuneACCESS table, restricted to in-frame sequences. Some clones are absent from its copies; in checked studies, under half trace to an unresolved V gene, and the reason for the others is unknown. In this sample the table shows about 89,000 clones, 85% to 95% of which occur a single time. 0.65% to 0.95% of the sample rests with the top ten. Regarding this clone: Its cognate antigen has yet to be identified. Base quality data are lacking; no much larger clone is found one base away.

CDR1 and CDR2, looked up from the germline V gene, are MGHRA and YSYEKL. V loses 5 bases at its end and J loses 0 bases; junction bases beyond the gene matches: 5. Spanning cysteine to phenylalanine, the CDR3 consists of 15 amino acids. Only the CDR3 DNA is retained, 45 bases long and in frame from the first base. The rearranged segments are TRBV4-1 and TRBJ2-3; 7 bases in the junction line up with TRBD2. The TCR comes from a female donor with multiple sclerosis, enrolled in a pregnancy study. Sequencing used peripheral blood, obtained in the third trimester of pregnancy. The CDR3: CASSFSGESTDTQYF. The nucleotide sequence is given as TGCGCCAGCAGCTTCAGCGGGGAAAGCACAGATACGCAGTATTTT.